Listed below are T cell receptor beta chains from one sample, sequenced in a study of T cells in Graves' hyperthyroidism and ophthalmopathy. Using its own MiXCR run on the multiplex PCR reads, TCRdb lists one record per CDR3 protein. The table shows roughly 380,000 distinct CDR3 sequences, with roughly 14% occurring only once. Sequenced material: blood. All receptors derive from a woman aged 55-69 years with Graves' hyperthyroidism. Both conserved end residues are part of each CDR3. D genes are given only for firm matches. The size field is filled for only some rows; it gives once, few, many or a size class.

TRBV9	14	.	TRBJ2-3	many	CASSAQWNTDTQYF	TGTGCCAGCAGCGCCCAGTGGAACACAGATACGCAGTATTTT
TRBV3-1	14	.	TRBJ2-3	many	CASSLPSSTDTQYF	TGTGCCAGCAGCCTTCCCTCGAGCACAGATACGCAGTATTTT
TRBV5-1	14	.	TRBJ2-3	many	CASSERTSTDTQYF	TGCGCCAGCAGCGAACGGACTAGCACAGATACGCAGTATTTT
TRBV7-9	12	.	TRBJ2-5	.	CAGGTPGGTQYF	TGTGCCGGAGGGACACCTGGAGGGACCCAGTACTTC
TRBV12-3/TRBV12-4	12	.	TRBJ1-2	many	CASSFAGYGYTF	TGTGCCAGCAGTTTCGCCGGGTATGGCTACACCTTC
TRBV27	13	.	TRBJ2-1	many	CASSRRGANEQFF	TGTGCCAGCAGCCGCAGGGGGGCCAATGAGCAGTTCTTC
TRBV6-6	16	TRBD2	TRBJ2-3	.	CASSYAGGAAPDTQYF	TGTGCCAGCAGTTACGCCGGGGGGGCAGCCCCAGATACGCAGTATTTT
TRBV19	13	TRBD1	TRBJ2-5	few	CASSNRDRETQYF	TGTGCCAGTAGTAACCGGGACAGGGAGACCCAGTACTTC
TRBV7-9	17	.	TRBJ1-2	many	CASSLATPDYRESGYTF	TGTGCCAGCAGCTTAGCGACTCCTGACTACAGGGAATCTGGCTACACCTTC
TRBV24-1	15	.	TRBJ2-2	many	CATSDTTSNTGELFF	TGTGCCACCAGTGATACAACATCGAACACCGGGGAGCTGTTTTTT
TRBV7-9	15	.	TRBJ1-1	many	CASRRLNAENTEAFF	TGTGCCAGCAGGCGACTCAACGCTGAGAACACTGAAGCTTTCTTT
TRBV30	16	TRBD2	TRBJ2-1	.	CAWSVRRSGRANEQFF	TGTGCCTGGAGTGTAAGGAGAAGCGGGAGGGCCAATGAGCAGTTCTTC
TRBV6-2/TRBV6-3	14	.	TRBJ2-3	.	CASRPLAGADTQYF	TGTGCCAGCAGGCCCTTAGCCGGCGCAGATACGCAGTATTTT
TRBV20-1	15	.	TRBJ2-3	many	CSATLRAGGTDTQYF	TGCAGTGCTACTTTGAGGGCAGGGGGCACAGATACGCAGTATTTT
TRBV29-1	12	.	TRBJ2-7	few	CSVEAQPYEQYF	TGCAGCGTTGAAGCACAGCCCTACGAGCAGTACTTC
TRBV9	16	TRBD1	TRBJ1-3	few	CASSLRDRDSGNTIYF	TGTGCCAGCAGCCTCCGGGACAGGGACTCTGGAAACACCATATATTTT
TRBV15	13	.	TRBJ1-6	many	CATSRDRNSPLHF	TGTGCCACCAGCAGAGATCGGAATTCACCCCTCCACTTT
TRBV5-1	15	.	TRBJ2-5	.	CASSLARRIQETQYF	TGCGCCAGCAGCTTGGCCAGACGCATACAAGAGACCCAGTACTTC
TRBV3-1	11	.	TRBJ2-7	many	CASSSADEQYF	TGTGCCAGCAGCAGCGCAGACGAGCAGTACTTC
TRBV28	12	.	TRBJ2-7	.	CASQRFGLGRYF	TGTGCCTCACAGCGGTTTGGCCTTGGGCGGTACTTC
TRBV20-1	17	TRBD2	TRBJ2-3	.	CSADVGTSGRAPDTQYF	TGCAGTGCCGATGTTGGGACTAGCGGGAGGGCCCCAGATACGCAGTATTTT
TRBV5-1	16	TRBD2	TRBJ2-1	.	CASSNGGAGGGNEQFF	TGCGCCAGCAGCAACGGTGGGGCGGGAGGGGGCAATGAGCAGTTCTTC
TRBV12-3/TRBV12-4	17	TRBD2	TRBJ2-2	many	CASSLSPSGRDPGELFF	TGTGCCAGCAGTTTAAGCCCTAGCGGGAGGGACCCGGGGGAGCTGTTTTTT
TRBV6-1	14	.	TRBJ2-5	few	CASSDSITFETQYF	TGTGCCAGCAGTGATTCCATAACCTTTGAGACCCAGTACTTC
TRBV2	14	TRBD2	TRBJ2-7	many	CASSQLAGGREQYF	TGTGCCAGCAGTCAACTAGCGGGAGGGCGAGAGCAGTACTTC
TRBV11-2	12	.	TRBJ2-7	many	CASSQRLGEQYF	TGTGCCAGCAGCCAGAGATTAGGCGAGCAGTACTTC
TRBV24-1	13	.	TRBJ1-1	few	CATSDEKNTEAFF	TGTGCCACCAGTGATGAAAAAAACACTGAAGCTTTCTTT
TRBV2	13	TRBD1	TRBJ1-5	many	CASSGQGVQPQHF	TGTGCCAGCAGCGGACAGGGTGTGCAGCCCCAGCATTTT
TRBV19	13	.	TRBJ2-1	few	CASNPTGYNEQFF	TGTGCCAGTAATCCCACAGGGTACAATGAGCAGTTCTTC
TRBV5-1	19	TRBD1	TRBJ1-3	.	CASSFISFRQGISGNTIYF	TGCGCCAGCAGCTTCATATCCTTCCGACAGGGGATCTCTGGAAACACCATATATTTT
TRBV2	11	.	TRBJ2-1	many	CASRVANEQFF	TGTGCCAGCAGAGTAGCCAATGAGCAGTTCTTC
TRBV20-1	16	.	TRBJ1-6	.	CSARVEGEYYNPPLHF	TGCAGTGCTAGAGTGGAGGGGGAATATTATAATCCACCCCTCCACTTT
TRBV30	14	.	TRBJ2-5	many	CAWSRGPNQETQYF	TGTGCCTGGAGCAGGGGCCCGAACCAAGAGACCCAGTACTTC
TRBV15	14	TRBD2	TRBJ2-1	once	CATGGGRAANEQFF	TGTGCCACCGGGGGCGGGAGGGCCGCAAATGAGCAGTTCTTC
TRBV30	16	.	TRBJ2-5	many	CAWSGDLRRFQETQYF	TGTGCCTGGAGTGGAGACCTTAGACGTTTCCAAGAGACCCAGTACTTC
TRBV19	14	TRBD1	TRBJ1-1	many	CASSMGQTNTEAFF	TGTGCCAGTAGTATGGGACAGACGAACACTGAAGCTTTCTTT
TRBV3-1	15	.	TRBJ2-2	few	CASSQARSNTGELFF	TGTGCCAGCAGCCAAGCCCGCTCGAACACCGGGGAGCTGTTTTTT
TRBV3-1	18	.	TRBJ2-1	.	CASSHSTGARFSYNEQFF	TGTGCCAGCAGCCACTCGACAGGAGCCCGTTTCTCCTACAATGAGCAGTTCTTC
TRBV7-9	11	.	TRBJ2-7	many	CARRSGREQYF	TGTGCCAGGCGGTCTGGAAGGGAGCAGTACTTC
TRBV7-9	13	.	TRBJ2-3	many	CASSPPRGDTQYF	TGTGCCAGCAGCCCCCCCAGGGGAGATACGCAGTATTTT
TRBV12-3/TRBV12-4	14	.	TRBJ2-2	many	CATNRDPNTGELFF	TGTGCCACCAACAGGGACCCTAACACCGGGGAGCTGTTTTTT